The entry below gives a single T cell receptor beta chain sequence along with its context. V lost 0 bases and J lost 1, with 7 bases in between. Per the germline V gene, CDR1 is SGHVS and CDR2 is FQNEAQ. CDR3 length: 15 residues. This sample was taken from a study of response to subunit inactivated influenza vaccine. TCRdb analysed the RT-PCR reads with MiXCR anew, one entry per CDR3 protein. Counted here are hundreds of thousands of distinct CDR3 sequences, 15% to 17% occurring once; the ten biggest clones make up under 14%. The genes are TRBV7-8 and TRBJ2-1; D is unresolved. The TCR was taken from a man aged 50 to 60 who received an inactivated influenza vaccine. The material was PBMCs from blood, obtained roughly 12 days after vaccination. The CDR3: CASSLATASYNEQFF. The CDR3 DNA sequence: TGTGCCAGCAGCTTAGCGACCGCATCCTACAATGAGCAGTTCTTC.